The T cell receptor (beta chain) described here comes from a study of breast tumors, draining lymph nodes, adjacent tissues. CDR1 KGHDR and CDR2 SFDVKD come from the germline V gene. The CDR3 length is 17 residues. TCRdb re-analysed the multiplex PCR reads in MiXCR, keeping a single row per CDR3 protein. The data contain approximately 300,000 distinct CDR3 sequences, about 30% of them singletons. Breast cancer patients provided tissue from their axillary draining lymph nodes. In regard to this clonotype: Its antigen is unknown. The junction and the germline gene differ at one end; a read error may be behind it.

Study-level results: The lymph node origin of tumor T cells was framed as consistent with a hypothesis, not demonstrated.

The receptor's source is a female donor with breast cancer. Some clones in this sample may be carry-over from other donors' samples. The material sequenced was axillary lymph node tissue. The chain combines TRBV24-1 with TRBJ2-6; 8 bases map to TRBD1. In DNA form, the CDR3 reads TGTGTCACCAGTGATGGCGGACAGGGCTCTGGGGCCAACGTCCTGACTTTC. Translation gives CVTSDGGQGSGANVLTF.